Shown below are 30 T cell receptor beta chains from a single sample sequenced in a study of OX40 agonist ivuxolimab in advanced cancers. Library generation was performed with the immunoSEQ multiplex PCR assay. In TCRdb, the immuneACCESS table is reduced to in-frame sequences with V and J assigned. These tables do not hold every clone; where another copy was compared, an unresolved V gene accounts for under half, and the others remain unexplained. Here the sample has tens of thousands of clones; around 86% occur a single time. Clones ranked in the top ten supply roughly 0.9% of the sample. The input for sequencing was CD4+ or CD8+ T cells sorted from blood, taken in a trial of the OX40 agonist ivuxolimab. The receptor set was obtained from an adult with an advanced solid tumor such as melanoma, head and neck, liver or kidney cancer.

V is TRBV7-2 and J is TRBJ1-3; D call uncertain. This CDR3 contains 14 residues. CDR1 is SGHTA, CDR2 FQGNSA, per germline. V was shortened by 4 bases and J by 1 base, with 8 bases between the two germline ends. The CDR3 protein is CASSSPTSGNTIYF. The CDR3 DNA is TGTGCCAGCAGCTCCCCAACTTCTGGAAACACCATATATTTT.

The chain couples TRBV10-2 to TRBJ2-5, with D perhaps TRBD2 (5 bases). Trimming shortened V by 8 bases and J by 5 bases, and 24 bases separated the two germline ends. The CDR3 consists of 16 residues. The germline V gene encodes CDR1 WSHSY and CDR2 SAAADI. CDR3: CASSLGVSPNSETQYF. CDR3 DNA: TGCGCCAGCTCCCTGGGAGTCTCCCCAAATTCGGAGACCCAGTACTTC.

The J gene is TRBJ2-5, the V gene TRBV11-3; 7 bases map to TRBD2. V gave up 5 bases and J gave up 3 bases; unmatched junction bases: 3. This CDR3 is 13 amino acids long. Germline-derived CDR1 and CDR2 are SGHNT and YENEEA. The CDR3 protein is CASSPRGEETQYF. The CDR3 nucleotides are TGTGCCAGCAGCCCTCGGGGGGAAGAGACCCAGTACTTC. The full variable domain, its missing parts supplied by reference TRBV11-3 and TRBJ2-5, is EAGVVQSPRYKIIEKKQPVAFWCNPISGHNTLYWYLQNLGQGPELLIRYENEEAVDDSQLPKDRFSAERLKGVDSTLKIQPAELGDSAVYLCASSPRGEETQYFGPGTRLLVL.

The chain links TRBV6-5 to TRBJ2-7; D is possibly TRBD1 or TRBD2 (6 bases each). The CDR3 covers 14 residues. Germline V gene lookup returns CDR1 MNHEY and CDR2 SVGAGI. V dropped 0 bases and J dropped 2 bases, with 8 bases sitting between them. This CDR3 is CASSYSEGAYEQYF. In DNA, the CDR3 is TGTGCCAGCAGTTACTCGGAGGGGGCCTACGAGCAGTACTTC.

The CDR3 reads CASSPTGQRSAQYF. DNA of the CDR3: TGTGCCAGCAGTCCTACAGGGCAGCGGAGTGCGCAGTATTTT. V and J are TRBV6-5 and TRBJ2-3, with D maybe TRBD1 (6 bases). The germline CDR1 and CDR2 sequences are MNHEY and SVGAGI. The CDR3 loop spans 14 amino acids. The V end was cut by 5 bases, the J end by 10 bases, with 19 bases between.

The DNA of the CDR3 is TGTGCCAGCAGGTCCAGCGGGGGCCGCACAGATACGCAGTATTTT. Its translation is CASRSSGGRTDTQYF. J is TRBJ2-3 and V is TRBV11-2; 8 positions match TRBD2. V shed 6 bases and J 1 base; nucleotides not matched to a gene: 6. Per the germline V gene, CDR1 is SGHAT and CDR2 is FQNNGV. The CDR3 is 15 amino acids.

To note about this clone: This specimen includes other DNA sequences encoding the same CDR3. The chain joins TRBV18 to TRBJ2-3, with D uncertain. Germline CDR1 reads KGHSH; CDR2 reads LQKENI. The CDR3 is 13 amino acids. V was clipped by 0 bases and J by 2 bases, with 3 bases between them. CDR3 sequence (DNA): TGTGCCAGCTCACCACCGTCCACAGATACGCAGTATTTT. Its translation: CASSPPSTDTQYF.

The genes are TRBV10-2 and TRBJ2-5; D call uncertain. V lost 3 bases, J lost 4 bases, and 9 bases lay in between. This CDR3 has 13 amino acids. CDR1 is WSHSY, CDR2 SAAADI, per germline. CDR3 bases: TGCGCCAGCAGTGATTTCGTCAGAGAGACCCAGTACTTC. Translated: CASSDFVRETQYF.

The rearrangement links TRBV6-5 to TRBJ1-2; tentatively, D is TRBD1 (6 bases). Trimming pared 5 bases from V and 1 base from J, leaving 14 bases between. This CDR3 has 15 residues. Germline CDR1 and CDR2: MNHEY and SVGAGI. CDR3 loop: CASSTIQGINYGYTF. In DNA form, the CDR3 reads TGTGCCAGCAGTACCATACAGGGAATTAACTATGGCTACACCTTC.

This CDR3 is CASSAPNENEQFF. CDR3 DNA: TGTGCCAGCAGCGCACCGAACGAGAATGAGCAGTTCTTC. V gene TRBV7-3 combines with J gene TRBJ2-1, with unresolved D. Looked up from germline, CDR1 is SGHTA and CDR2 is FQGTGA. This CDR3 has 13 amino acids. V lost 5 bases, J lost 7 bases, and 12 bases lay in between.

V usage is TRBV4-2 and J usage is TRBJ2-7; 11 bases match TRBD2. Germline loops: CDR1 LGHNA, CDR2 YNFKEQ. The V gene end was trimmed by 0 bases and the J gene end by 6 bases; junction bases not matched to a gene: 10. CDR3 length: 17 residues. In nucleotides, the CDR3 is TGTGCCAGCAGCCAAGAACTAGCGGGAGTAAGAACGGGCGAGCAGTACTTC. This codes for CASSQELAGVRTGEQYF.

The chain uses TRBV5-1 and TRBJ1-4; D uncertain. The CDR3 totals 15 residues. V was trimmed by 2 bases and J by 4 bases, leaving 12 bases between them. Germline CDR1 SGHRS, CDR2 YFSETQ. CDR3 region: CASSFSGQFNEKLFF. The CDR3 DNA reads TGCGCCAGCAGCTTTTCCGGCCAGTTTAATGAAAAACTGTTTTTT.

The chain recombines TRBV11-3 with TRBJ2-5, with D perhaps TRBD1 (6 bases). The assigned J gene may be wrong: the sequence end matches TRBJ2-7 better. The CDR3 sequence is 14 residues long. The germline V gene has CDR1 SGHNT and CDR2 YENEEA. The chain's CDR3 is CASSLRTESYEQYF. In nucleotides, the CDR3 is TGTGCCAGCAGCCTCCGGACAGAGTCCTACGAGCAGTACTTC.

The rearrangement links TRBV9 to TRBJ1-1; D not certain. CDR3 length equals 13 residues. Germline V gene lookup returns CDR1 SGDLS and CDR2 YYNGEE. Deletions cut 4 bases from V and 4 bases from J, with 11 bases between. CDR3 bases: TGTGCCAGCAGCCCTCTCGTGGGCACTGAAGCTTTCTTT. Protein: CASSPLVGTEAFF.

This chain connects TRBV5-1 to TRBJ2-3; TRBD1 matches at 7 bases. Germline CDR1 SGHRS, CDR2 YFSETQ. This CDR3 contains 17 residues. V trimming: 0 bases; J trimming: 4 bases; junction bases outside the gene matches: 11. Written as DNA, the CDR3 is TGCGCCAGCAGCTTGGCCGCCCTGACAGGGAAAGCAGATACGCAGTATTTT. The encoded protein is CASSLAALTGKADTQYF.

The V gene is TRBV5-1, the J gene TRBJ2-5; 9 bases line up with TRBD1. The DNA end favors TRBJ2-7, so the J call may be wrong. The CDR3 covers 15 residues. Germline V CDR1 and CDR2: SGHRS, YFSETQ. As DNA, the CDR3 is TGCGCCAGCAGCTCCGGACAGGGGAGCTCCTACGAGCAGTACTTC. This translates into CASSSGQGSSYEQYF.

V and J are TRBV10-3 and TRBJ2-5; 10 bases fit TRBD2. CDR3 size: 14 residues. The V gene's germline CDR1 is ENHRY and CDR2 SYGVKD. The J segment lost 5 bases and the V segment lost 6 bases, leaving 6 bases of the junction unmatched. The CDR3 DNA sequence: TGTGCCATCAGGACTAGCGGGCCGGAGGAGACCCAGTACTTC. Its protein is CAIRTSGPEETQYF.

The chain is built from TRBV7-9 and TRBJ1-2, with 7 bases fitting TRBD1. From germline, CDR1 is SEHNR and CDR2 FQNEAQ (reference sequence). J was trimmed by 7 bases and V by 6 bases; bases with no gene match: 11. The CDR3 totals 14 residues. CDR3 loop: CASRSTGDVSGYTF. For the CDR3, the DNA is TGTGCCAGCAGGTCAACAGGGGATGTCTCTGGCTACACCTTC.

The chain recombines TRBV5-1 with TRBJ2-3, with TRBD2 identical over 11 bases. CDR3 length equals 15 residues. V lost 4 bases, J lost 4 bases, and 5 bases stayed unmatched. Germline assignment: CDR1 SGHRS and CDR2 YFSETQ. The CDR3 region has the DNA TGCGCCAGCAGCGTAGCGGGGGGGTGGTCAGATACGCAGTATTTT. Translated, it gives CASSVAGGWSDTQYF.

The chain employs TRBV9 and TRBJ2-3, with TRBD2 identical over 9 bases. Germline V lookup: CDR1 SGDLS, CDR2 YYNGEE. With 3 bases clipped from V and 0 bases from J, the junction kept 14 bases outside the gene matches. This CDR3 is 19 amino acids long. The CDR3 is CASSAASFSGSTSTDTQYF. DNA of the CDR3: TGTGCCAGCAGCGCCGCATCGTTTAGCGGGAGCACTAGCACAGATACGCAGTATTTT.

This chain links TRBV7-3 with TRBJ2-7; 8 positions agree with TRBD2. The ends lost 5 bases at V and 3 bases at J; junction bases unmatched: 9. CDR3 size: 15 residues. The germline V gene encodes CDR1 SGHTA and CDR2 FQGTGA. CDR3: CASSLNHGRGYEQYF. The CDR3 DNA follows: TGTGCCAGCAGCCTTAACCACGGGAGGGGCTACGAGCAGTACTTC.

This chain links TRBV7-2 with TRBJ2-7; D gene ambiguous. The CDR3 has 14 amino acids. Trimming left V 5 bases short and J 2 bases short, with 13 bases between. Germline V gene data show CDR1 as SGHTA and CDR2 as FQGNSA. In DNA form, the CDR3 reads TGTGCCAGCAGCGCCACCTTGCCCCCCTACGAGCAGTACTTC. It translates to CASSATLPPYEQYF. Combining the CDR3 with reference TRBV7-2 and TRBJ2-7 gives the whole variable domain GAGVSQSPSNKVTEKGKDVELRCDPISGHTALYWYRQSLGQGLEFLIYFQGNSAPDKSGLPSDRFSAERTGGSVSTLTIQRTQQEDSAVYLCASSATLPPYEQYFGPGTRLTVT.

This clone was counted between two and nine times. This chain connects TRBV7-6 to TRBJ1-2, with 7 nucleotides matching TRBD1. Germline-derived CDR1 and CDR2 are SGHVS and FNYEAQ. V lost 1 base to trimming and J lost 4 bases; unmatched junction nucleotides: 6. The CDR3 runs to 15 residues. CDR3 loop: CASSLEPGTAYGYTF. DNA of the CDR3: TGTGCCAGCAGCTTAGAACCAGGGACAGCCTATGGCTACACCTTC.

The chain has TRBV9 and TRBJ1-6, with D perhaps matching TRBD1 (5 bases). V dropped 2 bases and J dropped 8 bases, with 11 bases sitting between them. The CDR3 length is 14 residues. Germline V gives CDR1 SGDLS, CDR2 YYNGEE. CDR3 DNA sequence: TGTGCCAGCAGCGTCACCCGGGGGGATTCACCCCTCCACTTT. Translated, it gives CASSVTRGDSPLHF.

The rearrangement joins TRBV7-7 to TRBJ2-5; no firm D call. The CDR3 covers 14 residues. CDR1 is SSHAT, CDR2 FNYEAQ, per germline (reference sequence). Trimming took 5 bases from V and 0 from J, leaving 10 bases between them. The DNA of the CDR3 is TGTGCCAGCAGCCCCGACCTTAACCAAGAGACCCAGTACTTC. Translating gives CASSPDLNQETQYF. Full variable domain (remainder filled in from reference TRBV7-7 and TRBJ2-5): GAGVSQSPRYKVTKRGQDVTLRCDPISSHATLYWYQQALGQGPEFLTYFNYEAQPDKSGLPSDRFSAERPEGSISTLTIQRTEQRDSAMYRCASSPDLNQETQYFGPGTRLLVL.

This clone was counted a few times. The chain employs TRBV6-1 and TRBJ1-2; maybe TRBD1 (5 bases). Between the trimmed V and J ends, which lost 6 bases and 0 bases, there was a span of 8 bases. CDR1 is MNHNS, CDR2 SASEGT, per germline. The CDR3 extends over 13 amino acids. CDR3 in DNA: TGTGCCAGCAGCAGGGCCCCTAACTATGGCTACACCTTC. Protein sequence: CASSRAPNYGYTF.

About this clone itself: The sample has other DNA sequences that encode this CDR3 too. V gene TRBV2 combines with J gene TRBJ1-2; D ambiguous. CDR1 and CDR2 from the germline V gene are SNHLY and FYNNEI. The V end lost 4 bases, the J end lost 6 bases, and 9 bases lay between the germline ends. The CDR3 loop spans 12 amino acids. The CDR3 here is CASSATGDGYTF. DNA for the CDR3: TGTGCCAGCAGTGCGACCGGGGATGGCTACACCTTC.

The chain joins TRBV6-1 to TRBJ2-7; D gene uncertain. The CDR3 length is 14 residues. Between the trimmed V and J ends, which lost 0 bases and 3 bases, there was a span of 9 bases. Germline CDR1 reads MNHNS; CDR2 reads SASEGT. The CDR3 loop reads CASSEANRHYEQYF. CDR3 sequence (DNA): TGTGCCAGCAGTGAAGCCAACAGACACTACGAGCAGTACTTC.

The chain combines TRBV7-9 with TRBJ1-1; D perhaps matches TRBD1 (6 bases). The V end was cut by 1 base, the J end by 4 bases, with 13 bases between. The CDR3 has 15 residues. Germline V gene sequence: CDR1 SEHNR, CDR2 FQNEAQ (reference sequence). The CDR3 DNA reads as TGTGCCAGCAGCTTAGACCTCAGGGGATCCACTGAAGCTTTCTTT. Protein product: CASSLDLRGSTEAFF.

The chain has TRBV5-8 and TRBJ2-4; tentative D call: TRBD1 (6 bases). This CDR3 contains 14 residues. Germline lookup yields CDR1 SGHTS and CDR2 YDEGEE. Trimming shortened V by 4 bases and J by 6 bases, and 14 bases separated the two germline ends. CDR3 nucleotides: TGTGCCAGCAGCCCAGGGGATCGCATAAACATTCAGTACTTC. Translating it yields CASSPGDRINIQYF.